This T cell receptor (beta chain) was found in a study of cytomegalovirus exposure and HLA in healthy donors. These donors counted as nominally healthy when sampled, but unrecorded immune exposures were likely. A multiplex PCR was run with 60 Vbeta primers and 13 Jbeta primers. Only in-frame clones appear in the TCRdb table, and some are missing; sequencing was by immunoSEQ multiplex PCR. The data hold around 170,000 clones, with about 78% observed a single time. This clone was detected only once. CDR3 length: 20 amino acids. In germline, CDR1 is ENHRY, CDR2 SYGVKD. V gave up 3 bases and J gave up 0 bases; unmatched junction bases: 12.

The sequenced material came from PBMCs. The chain uses TRBV10-3 and TRBJ2-1, with 12 bases matching TRBD2. The clonotype originates from a man between 35 and 55 years old in good health and CMV-seronegative. CDR3 sequence (DNA): TGTGCCATCAGTGACGATCACGGGACTAGCGGGTTGAGCTCCTACAATGAGCAGTTCTTC. It encodes CAISDDHGTSGLSSYNEQFF.